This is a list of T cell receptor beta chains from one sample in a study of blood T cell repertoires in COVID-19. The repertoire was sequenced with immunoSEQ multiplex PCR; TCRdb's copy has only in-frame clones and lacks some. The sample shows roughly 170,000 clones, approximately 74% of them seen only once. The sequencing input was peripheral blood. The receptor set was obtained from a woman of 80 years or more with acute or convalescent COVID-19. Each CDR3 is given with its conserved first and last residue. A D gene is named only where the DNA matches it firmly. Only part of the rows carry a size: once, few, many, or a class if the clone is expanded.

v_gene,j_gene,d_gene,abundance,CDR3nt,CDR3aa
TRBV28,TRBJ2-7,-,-,TGTGCCAGCAGTTCCTCCTTTGGGCAGGGGCTCTACGAGCAGTACTTC,CASSSSFGQGLYEQYF
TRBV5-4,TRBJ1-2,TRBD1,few,TGTGCCAGCAGCCCAGGACAGGGGGCCAACTATGGCTACACCTTC,CASSPGQGANYGYTF
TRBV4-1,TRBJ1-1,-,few,TGCGCCAGCAGCGCCTTCTGGGCAACTGAAGCTTTCTTT,CASSAFWATEAFF
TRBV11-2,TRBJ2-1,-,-,TGTGCCAGCACTGACCGGAGCTCCTACAATGAGCAGTTCTTC,CASTDRSSYNEQFF
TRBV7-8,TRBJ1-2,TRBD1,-,TGTGCCAGCAGCGATCTTCAAACCGGGACAGGGGGGTATGGCTACACCTTC,CASSDLQTGTGGYGYTF
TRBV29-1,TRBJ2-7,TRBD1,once,TGCAGCGTCACAGGGGAAAGGCGAGCCGAGCAGTACTTC,CSVTGERRAEQYF
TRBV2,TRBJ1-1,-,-,TGTGCCAGCAGTGAAGCGCTTCGGGGGAGGGCTTTCTTT,CASSEALRGRAFF
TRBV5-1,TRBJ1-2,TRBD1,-,TGCGCCAGCAGGCGGGGACAGGGGGCCTATGGCTACACCTTC,CASRRGQGAYGYTF
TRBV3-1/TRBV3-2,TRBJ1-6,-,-,TGTGCCAGCACCCTCGAGAGCACCTATAATTCACCCCTCCACTTT,CASTLESTYNSPLHF
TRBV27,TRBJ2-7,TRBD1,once,TGTGCCAGCAGTCCGACTCGGACAGGGGGCCTTGGTAGCTTCCACGAGCAGTACTTC,CASSPTRTGGLGSFHEQYF
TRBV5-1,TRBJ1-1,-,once,TGCGCCAGCAGCTTGGGCGGGGTAGGGACTGAAGCTTTCTTT,CASSLGGVGTEAFF
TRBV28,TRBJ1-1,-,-,TGTGCCAGCAGTTCCCCGGGTGGGAGCACTGAAGCTTTCTTT,CASSSPGGSTEAFF
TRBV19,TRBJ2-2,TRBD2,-,TGTGCCAGTAGTTTGGGCGGGAGGGTCACCGGGGAGCTGTTTTTT,CASSLGGRVTGELFF
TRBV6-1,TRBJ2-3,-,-,TGTGCCAGCAGTGAAGATGGAAGCGGTTTCGCAGATACGCAGTATTTT,CASSEDGSGFADTQYF
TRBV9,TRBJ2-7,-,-,TGTGCCAGCAGCAATGCCCCGGGACTTACCTACGAGCAGTACTTC,CASSNAPGLTYEQYF
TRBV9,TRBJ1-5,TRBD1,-,TGTGCCAGCAGCCCACAGGGGGCGGTCAATCAGCCCCAGCATTTT,CASSPQGAVNQPQHF
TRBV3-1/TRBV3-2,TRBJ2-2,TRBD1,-,TGTGCCAGCAGGGAGACAGGGGCAACCGGGGAGCTGTTTTTT,CASRETGATGELFF
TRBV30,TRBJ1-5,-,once,TGTGCCTGGAGTGTAGCCGGATCGCGGAATCAGCCCCAGCATTTT,CAWSVAGSRNQPQHF
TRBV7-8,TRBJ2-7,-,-,TGTGCCAGCAGCCTTCGGGACGGGAGCGGAGAGCAGTACTTC,CASSLRDGSGEQYF
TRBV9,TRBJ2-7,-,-,TGTGCCAGCAGCGTAGCGTTAGAGGACGAGCAGTACTTC,CASSVALEDEQYF
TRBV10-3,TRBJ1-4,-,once,TGTGCCATCAGCCGCGCCCAAAATGAAAAACTGTTTTTT,CAISRAQNEKLFF
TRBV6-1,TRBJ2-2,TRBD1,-,TGTGCCAGCAGTGAGAGGGGGCGCGACGGGGAGCTGTTTTTT,CASSERGRDGELFF
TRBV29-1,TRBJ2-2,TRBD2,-,TGCAGCGTTCGGCTAGCGGGAGCCTCCGGGGAGCTGTTTTTT,CSVRLAGASGELFF
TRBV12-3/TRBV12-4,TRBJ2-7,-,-,TGTGCCAGCAGCAGTTTCTCCTACGAGCAGTACTTC,CASSSFSYEQYF
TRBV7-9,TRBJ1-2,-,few,TGTGCCAGCAGCCCAGATGGCGTATCCGGGGGCTACACCTTC,CASSPDGVSGGYTF
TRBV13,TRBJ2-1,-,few,TGTGCCAGCAGCCAAAAAGGAGGGCGGGAGCAGTTCTTC,CASSQKGGREQFF
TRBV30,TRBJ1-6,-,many,TGTGCCGGGACACACAAAGAGGTTACTTCACCCCTCCACTTT,CAGTHKEVTSPLHF
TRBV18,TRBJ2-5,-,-,TGTGCCAGCTCAGGAGACTATCGAGAGACCCAGTACTTC,CASSGDYRETQYF
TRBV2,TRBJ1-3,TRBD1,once,TGTGCCAGCAGAAGACAGGGGAGCTCTGGAAACACCATATATTTT,CASRRQGSSGNTIYF
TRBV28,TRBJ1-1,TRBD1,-,TGTGCCAGCAGTTCTCAGGGGGCCATGAACACTGAAGCTTTCTTT,CASSSQGAMNTEAFF
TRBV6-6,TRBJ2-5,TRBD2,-,TGTGCCAGCGGGAGGCTAGCGGGGGGTGAGACCCAGTACTTC,CASGRLAGGETQYF
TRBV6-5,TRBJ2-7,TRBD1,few,TGTGCCAGCAGACCCGACAGGGGGCGCGTCTACGAGCAGTACTTC,CASRPDRGRVYEQYF
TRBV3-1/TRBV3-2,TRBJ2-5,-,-,TGTGCCAGCAGCCTGGCCGGGAGTTACCAAGAGACCCAGTACTTC,CASSLAGSYQETQYF
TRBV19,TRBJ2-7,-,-,TGTGCCAGTAGTTCATCTCACACCCCCTTGATCTACGAGCAGTACTTC,CASSSSHTPLIYEQYF
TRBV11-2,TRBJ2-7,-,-,TGTGCCAGCAGCTTAAGGTCCTCGGACAGCTCCTACGAGCAGTACTTC,CASSLRSSDSSYEQYF
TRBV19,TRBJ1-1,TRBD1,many,TGTGCCAGTAGTATCGACAGGGCGAACACTGAAGCTTTCTTT,CASSIDRANTEAFF
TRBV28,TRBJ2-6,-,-,TGTGCCAGCAGTTTAGCTGGGTCAGGTGGGGCCAACGTCCTGACTTTC,CASSLAGSGGANVLTF